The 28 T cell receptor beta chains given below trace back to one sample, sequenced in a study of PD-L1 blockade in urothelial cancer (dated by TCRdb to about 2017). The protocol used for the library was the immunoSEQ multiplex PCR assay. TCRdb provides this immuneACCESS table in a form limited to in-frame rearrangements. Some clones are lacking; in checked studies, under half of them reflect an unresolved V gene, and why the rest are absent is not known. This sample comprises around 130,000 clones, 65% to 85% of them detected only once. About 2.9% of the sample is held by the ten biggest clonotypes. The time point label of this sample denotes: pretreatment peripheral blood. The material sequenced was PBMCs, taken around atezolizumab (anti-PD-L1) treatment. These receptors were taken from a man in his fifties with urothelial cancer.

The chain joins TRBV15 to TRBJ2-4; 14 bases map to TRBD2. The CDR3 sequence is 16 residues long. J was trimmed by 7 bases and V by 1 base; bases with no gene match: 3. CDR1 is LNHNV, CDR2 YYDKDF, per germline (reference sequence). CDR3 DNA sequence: TGTGCCACCAGCAGAGTCAGGACTAGCGGGAGGAACATTCAGTACTTC. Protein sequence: CATSRVRTSGRNIQYF.

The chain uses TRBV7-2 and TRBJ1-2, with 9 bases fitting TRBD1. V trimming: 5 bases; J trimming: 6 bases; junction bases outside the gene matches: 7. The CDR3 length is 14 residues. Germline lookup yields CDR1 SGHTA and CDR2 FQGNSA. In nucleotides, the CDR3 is TGTGCCAGCAGCCCCCGGACAGGGGCTAATGGCTACACCTTC. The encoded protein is CASSPRTGANGYTF.

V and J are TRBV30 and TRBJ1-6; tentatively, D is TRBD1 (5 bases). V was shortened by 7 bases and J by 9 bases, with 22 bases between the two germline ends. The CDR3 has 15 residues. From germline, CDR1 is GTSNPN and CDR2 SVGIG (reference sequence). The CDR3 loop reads CAFAQGFAFGSPLHF. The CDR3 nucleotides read TGTGCCTTCGCTCAGGGTTTTGCGTTCGGTTCACCCCTCCACTTT. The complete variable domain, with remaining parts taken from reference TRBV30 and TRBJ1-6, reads SQTIHQWPATLVQPVGSPLSLECTVEGTSNPNLYWYRQAAGRGLQLLFYSVGIGQISSEVPQNLSASRPQDRQFILSSKKLLLSDSGFYLCAFAQGFAFGSPLHFGNGTRLTVT.

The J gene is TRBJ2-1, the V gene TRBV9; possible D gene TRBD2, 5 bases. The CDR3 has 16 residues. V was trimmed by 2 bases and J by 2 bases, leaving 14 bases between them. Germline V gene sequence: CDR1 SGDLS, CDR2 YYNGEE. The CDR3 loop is CASSVEPGIPYNEQFF. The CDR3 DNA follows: TGTGCCAGCAGCGTCGAGCCCGGGATCCCCTACAATGAGCAGTTCTTC.

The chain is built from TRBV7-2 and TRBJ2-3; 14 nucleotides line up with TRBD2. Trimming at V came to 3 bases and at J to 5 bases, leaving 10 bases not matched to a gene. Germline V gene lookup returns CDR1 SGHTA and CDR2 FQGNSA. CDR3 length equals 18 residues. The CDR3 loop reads CASSFFTPGLAGEDTQYF. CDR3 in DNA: TGTGCCAGCAGCTTTTTTACCCCGGGACTAGCGGGAGAAGATACGCAGTATTTT.

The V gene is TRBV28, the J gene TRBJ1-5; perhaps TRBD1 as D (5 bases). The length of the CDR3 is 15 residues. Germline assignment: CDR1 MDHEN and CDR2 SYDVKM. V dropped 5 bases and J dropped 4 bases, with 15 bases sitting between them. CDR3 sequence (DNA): TGTGCCAGCAGTCCCAAGAGACAGTCGAATCAGCCCCAGCATTTT. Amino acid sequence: CASSPKRQSNQPQHF.

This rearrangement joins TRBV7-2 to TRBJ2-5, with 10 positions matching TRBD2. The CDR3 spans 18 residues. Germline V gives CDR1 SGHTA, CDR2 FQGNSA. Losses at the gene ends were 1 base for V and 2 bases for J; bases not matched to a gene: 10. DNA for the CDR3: TGTGCCAGCAGCTTAGATGTTGCGGGACTAGCGAAACAAGAGACCCAGTACTTC. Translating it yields CASSLDVAGLAKQETQYF.

The CDR3 spells CASSSVGTGTYNEQFF. CDR3 coding DNA: TGTGCCAGCTCCTCTGTAGGGACTGGGACCTACAATGAGCAGTTCTTC. This chain links TRBV18 with TRBJ2-1; tentative D call: TRBD2 (6 bases). The germline V and J ends were trimmed by 6 bases and 2 bases, with 17 bases remaining between them. This CDR3 has 16 residues. Germline V gives CDR1 KGHSH, CDR2 LQKENI.

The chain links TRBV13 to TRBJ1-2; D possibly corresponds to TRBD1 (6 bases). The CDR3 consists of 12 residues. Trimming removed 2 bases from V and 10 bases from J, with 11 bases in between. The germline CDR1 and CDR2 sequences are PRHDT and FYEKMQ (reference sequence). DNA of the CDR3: TGTGCCAGCAGCTTAACAGGGCGTGACTACACCTTC. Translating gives CASSLTGRDYTF. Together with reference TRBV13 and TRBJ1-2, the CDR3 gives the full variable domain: AAGVIQSPRHLIKEKRETATLKCYPIPRHDTVYWYQQGPGQDPQFLISFYEKMQSDKGSIPDRFSAQQFSDYHSELNMSSLELGDSALYFCASSLTGRDYTFGSGTRLTVV.

CDR3 nucleotides: TGTGCCAGCAGCTTAGGTCCCAGTGATCAGCCCCAGCATTTT. Amino acids: CASSLGPSDQPQHF. J is TRBJ1-5 and V is TRBV11-1; D unclear. V lost 1 base to trimming and J lost 5 bases, with 9 bases between them. CDR3 size: 14 residues. Per germline, CDR1 SGHAT and CDR2 FQDESV (reference sequence).

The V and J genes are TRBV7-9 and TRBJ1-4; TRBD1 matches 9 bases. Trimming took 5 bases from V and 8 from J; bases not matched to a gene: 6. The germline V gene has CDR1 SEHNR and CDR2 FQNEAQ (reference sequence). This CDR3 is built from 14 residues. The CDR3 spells CASSPGQGNEKLFF. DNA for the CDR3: TGTGCCAGCAGCCCAGGACAGGGGAACGAAAAACTGTTTTTT. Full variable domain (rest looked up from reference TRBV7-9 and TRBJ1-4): DTGVSQNPRHKITKRGQNVTFRCDPISEHNRLYWYRQTLGQGPEFLTYFQNEAQLEKSRLLSDRFSAERPKGSFSTLEIQRTEQGDSAMYLCASSPGQGNEKLFFGSGTQLSVL.

The CDR3 spells CASSSRGGGWSNQPQHF. The CDR3, as DNA: TGTGCCAGCAGCAGCCGTGGCGGGGGATGGAGCAATCAGCCCCAGCATTTT. This chain joins TRBV5-6 and TRBJ1-5; a possible D gene is TRBD1 (5 bases). The length of the CDR3 is 17 residues. V dropped 4 bases and J dropped 1 base, with 18 bases sitting between them. Germline values: CDR1 SGHDT, CDR2 YYEEEE.

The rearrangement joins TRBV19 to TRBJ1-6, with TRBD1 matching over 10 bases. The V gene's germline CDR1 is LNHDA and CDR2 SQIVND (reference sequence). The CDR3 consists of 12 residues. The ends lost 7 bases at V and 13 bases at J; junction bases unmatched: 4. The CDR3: CASKGQGKPLHF. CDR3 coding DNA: TGTGCCAGTAAGGGACAGGGGAAGCCCCTCCACTTT.

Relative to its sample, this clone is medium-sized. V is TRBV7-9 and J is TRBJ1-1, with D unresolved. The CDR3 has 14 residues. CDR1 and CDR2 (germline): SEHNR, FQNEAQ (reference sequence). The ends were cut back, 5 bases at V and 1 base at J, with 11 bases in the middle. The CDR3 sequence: CASSPLEGNTEAFF. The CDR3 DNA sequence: TGTGCCAGCAGCCCATTGGAGGGGAACACTGAAGCTTTCTTT.

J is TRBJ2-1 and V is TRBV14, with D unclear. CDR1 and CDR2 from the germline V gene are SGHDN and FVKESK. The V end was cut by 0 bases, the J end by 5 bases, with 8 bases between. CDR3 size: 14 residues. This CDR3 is CASSQDHSHNEQFF. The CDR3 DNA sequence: TGTGCCAGCAGCCAAGATCATAGCCACAATGAGCAGTTCTTC.

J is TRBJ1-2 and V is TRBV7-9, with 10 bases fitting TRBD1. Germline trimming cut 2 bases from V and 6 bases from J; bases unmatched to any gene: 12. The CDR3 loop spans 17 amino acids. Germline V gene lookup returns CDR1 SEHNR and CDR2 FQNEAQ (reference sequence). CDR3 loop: CASSLTGTGDIKDGYTF. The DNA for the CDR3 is TGTGCCAGCAGCTTAACCGGGACAGGGGATATTAAGGATGGCTACACCTTC.

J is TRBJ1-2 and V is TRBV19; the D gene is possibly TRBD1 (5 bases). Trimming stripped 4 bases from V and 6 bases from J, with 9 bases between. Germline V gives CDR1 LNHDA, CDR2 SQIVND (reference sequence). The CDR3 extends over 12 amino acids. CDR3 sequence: CASSRTRDGYTF. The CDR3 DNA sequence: TGTGCCAGTAGTAGGACACGTGATGGCTACACCTTC.

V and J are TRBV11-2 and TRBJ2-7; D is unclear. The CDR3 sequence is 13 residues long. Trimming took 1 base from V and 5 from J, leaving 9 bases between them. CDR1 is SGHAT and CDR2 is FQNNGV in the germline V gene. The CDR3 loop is CASSLVLGHEQYF. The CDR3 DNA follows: TGTGCCAGCAGCTTAGTTTTGGGCCACGAGCAGTACTTC.

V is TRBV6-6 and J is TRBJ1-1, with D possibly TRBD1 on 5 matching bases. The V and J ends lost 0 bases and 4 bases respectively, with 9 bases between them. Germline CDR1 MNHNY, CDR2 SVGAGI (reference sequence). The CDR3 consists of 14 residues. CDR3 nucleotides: TGTGCCAGCAGTTACTCCCGTCAGGGCACTGAAGCTTTCTTT. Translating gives CASSYSRQGTEAFF.

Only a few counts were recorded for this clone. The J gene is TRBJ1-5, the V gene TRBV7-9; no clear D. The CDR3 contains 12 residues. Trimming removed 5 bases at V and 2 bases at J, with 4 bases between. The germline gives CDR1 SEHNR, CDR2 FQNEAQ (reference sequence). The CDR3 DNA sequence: TGTGCCAGCAGCCCGGGCAATCAGCCCCAGCATTTT. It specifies CASSPGNQPQHF. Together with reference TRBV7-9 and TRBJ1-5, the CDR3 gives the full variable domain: DTGVSQNPRHKITKRGQNVTFRCDPISEHNRLYWYRQTLGQGPEFLTYFQNEAQLEKSRLLSDRFSAERPKGSFSTLEIQRTEQGDSAMYLCASSPGNQPQHFGDGTRLSIL.

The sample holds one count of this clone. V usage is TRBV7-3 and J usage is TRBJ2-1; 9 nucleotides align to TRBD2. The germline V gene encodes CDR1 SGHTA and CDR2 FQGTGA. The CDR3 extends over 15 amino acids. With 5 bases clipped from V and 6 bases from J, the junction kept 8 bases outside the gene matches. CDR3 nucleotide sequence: TGTGCCAGCAGCCCCCAGGGACTAGCTCTCAATGAGCAGTTCTTC. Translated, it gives CASSPQGLALNEQFF.

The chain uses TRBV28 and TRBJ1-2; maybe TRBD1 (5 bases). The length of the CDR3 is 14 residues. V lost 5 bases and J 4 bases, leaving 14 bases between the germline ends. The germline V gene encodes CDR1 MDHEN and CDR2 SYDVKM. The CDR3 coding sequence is TGTGCCAGCAGTACCCAGACAGCGAGCTATGGCTACACCTTC. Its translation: CASSTQTASYGYTF.

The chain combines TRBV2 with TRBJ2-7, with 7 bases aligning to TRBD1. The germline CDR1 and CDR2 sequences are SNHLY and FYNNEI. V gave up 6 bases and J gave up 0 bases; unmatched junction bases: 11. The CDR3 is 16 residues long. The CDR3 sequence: CASSRWDSSFSYEQYF. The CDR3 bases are TGTGCCAGCAGCCGTTGGGACAGCTCGTTCTCCTACGAGCAGTACTTC.

The CDR3 reads CASSLGATGGNGEEQFF. DNA of the CDR3: TGTGCCAGCAGCTTAGGCGCGACAGGGGGCAATGGGGAGGAGCAGTTCTTC. The genes are TRBV7-9 and TRBJ2-1; 10 bases align to TRBD1. The V and J ends lost 1 base and 10 bases, in that order; junction bases with no gene match: 13. CDR3 length: 17 residues. Germline V gives CDR1 SEHNR, CDR2 FQNEAQ (reference sequence).

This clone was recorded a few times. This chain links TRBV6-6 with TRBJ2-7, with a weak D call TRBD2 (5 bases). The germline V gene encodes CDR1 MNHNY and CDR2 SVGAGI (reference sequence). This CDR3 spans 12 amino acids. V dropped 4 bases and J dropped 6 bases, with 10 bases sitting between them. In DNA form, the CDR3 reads TGTGCCAGCAGTTCGACGGGATCCGAGCAGTACTTC. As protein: CASSSTGSEQYF.

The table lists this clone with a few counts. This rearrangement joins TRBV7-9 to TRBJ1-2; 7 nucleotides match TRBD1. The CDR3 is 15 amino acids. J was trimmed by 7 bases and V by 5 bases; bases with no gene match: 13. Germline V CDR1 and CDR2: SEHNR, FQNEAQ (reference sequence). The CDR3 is CASSQAKEGAGGYTF. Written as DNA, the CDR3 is TGTGCCAGCAGCCAAGCTAAGGAGGGGGCAGGTGGCTACACCTTC.

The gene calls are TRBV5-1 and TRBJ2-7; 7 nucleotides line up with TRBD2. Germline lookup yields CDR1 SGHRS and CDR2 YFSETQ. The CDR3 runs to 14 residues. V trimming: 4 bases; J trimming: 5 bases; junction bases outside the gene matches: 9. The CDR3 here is CASSQTSQVDEQYF. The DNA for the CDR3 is TGCGCCAGCAGCCAGACTAGCCAGGTAGACGAGCAGTACTTC.

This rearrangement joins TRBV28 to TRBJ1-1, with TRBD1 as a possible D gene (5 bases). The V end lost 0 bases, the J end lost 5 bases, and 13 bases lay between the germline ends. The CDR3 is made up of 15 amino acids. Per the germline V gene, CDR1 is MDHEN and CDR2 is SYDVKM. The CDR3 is CASSLWSGGRTEAFF. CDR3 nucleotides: TGTGCCAGCAGTTTATGGTCCGGGGGTCGAACTGAAGCTTTCTTT.